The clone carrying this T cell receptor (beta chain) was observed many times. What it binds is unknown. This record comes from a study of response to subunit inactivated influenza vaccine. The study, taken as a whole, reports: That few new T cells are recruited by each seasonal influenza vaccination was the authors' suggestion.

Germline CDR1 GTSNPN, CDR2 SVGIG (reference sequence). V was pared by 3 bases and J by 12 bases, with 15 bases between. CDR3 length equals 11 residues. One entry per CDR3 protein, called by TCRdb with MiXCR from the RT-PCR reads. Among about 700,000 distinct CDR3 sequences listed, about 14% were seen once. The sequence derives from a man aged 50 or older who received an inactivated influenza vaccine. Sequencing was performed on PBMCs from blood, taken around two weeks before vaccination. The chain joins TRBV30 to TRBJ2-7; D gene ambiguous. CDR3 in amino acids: CAWSRDALVYF. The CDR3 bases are TGTGCCTGGAGCCGAGACGCATTGGTGTACTTC.